Sequencing of this TCR beta chain was carried out in a study of tumor-infiltrating lymphocytes in oesophageal squamous cell carcinoma. This clonotype was observed many times. TCRdb re-derived calls from the PCR reads in MiXCR, one entry per CDR3 protein. The table has nearly 20,000 distinct CDR3 sequences, less than 50% seen once; the top ten hold under 8%. The germline gives CDR1 KGHDR, CDR2 SFDVKD. The V gene lost 4 bases and the J gene lost 2 bases, with 11 bases spanning the gap. The CDR3 has 15 amino acids. Sequenced input: blood. This sequence was found in a male donor with esophageal squamous cell carcinoma. The chain carries TRBV24-1 and TRBJ1-5, with a possible D match to TRBD1 (6 bases). The CDR3 loop is CATSEQGYGNQPQHF. CDR3 DNA sequence: TGTGCCACCAGTGAGCAGGGGTATGGCAATCAGCCCCAGCATTTT.